In its sample, the clone carrying this TCR beta chain was seen a few times. The antigen remains unidentified. CDR3 size: 16 residues. CDR1 is LGHNA, CDR2 YSLEER, per germline. The V gene lost 0 bases and the J gene lost 4 bases, with 12 bases spanning the gap. The source of the sample is a study of blood T cells in healthy people across ages. The study's findings and limits: Conclusively comparing naive with antigen-experienced cells was impossible with unsorted PBMCs. Possibly confounding the expanded clonotype changes was the fact that donor CMV status was unknown.

The second PCR ran roughly 6 to 11 cycles with a sample-barcoded 5' primer and J-beta primers. No fewer than 3 million CDR3-containing paired-end reads came from each sample. One entry per CDR3 protein, called by TCRdb with MiXCR from the 5' RACE reads. The table records fewer than 950,000 distinct CDR3 sequences, 35% to 40% of them present only once. The TCR sequence derives from a man between 18 and 35 years old in good health. This chain uses TRBV4-3 with TRBJ2-2; D is possibly TRBD1 or TRBD2 (6 bases each). Sequenced sample: blood. In nucleotides, the CDR3 is TGCGCCAGCAGCCAAGAAGACGGGGGCGTCACCGGGGAGCTGTTTTTT. Its translation: CASSQEDGGVTGELFF.